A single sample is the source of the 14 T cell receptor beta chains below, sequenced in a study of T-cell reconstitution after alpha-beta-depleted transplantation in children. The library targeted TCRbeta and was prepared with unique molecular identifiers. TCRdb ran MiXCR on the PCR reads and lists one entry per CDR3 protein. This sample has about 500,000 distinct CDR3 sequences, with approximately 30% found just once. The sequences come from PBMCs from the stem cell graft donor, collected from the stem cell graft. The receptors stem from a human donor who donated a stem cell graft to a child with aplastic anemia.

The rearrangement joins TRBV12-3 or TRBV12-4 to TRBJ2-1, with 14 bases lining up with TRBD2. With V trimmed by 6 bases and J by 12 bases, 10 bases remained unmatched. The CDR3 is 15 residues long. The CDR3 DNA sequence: TGTGCCAGCAGCCGGACTAGCGGGAGGCCCGGGGGGCAGTTCTTC. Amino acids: CASSRTSGRPGGQFF.

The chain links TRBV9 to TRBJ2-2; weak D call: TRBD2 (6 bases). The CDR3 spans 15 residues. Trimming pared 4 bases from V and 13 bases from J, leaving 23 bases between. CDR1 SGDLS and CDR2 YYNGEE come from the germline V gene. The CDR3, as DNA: TGTGCCAGCAGCACTTTAATTGGGGAGGCATCAACGCTGTTTTTT. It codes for CASSTLIGEASTLFF.

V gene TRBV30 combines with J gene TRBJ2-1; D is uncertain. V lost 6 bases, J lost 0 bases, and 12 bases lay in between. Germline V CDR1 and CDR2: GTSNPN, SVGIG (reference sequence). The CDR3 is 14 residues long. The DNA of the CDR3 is TGTGCCTGCGAGACTCCGAGCTCCTACAATGAGCAGTTCTTC. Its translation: CACETPSSYNEQFF.

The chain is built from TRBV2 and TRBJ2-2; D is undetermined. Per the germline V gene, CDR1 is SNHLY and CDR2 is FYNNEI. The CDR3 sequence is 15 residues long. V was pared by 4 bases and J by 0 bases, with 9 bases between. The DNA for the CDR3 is TGTGCCAGCAGTGGAGGAGAAACGAACACCGGGGAGCTGTTTTTT. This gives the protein CASSGGETNTGELFF.

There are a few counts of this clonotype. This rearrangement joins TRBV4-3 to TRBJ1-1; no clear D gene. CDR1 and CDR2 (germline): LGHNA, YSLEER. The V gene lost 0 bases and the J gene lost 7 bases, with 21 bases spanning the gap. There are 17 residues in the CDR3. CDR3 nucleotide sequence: TGCGCCAGCAGCCAAGATTTTCTGCGATCCCCCATATATGAAGCTTTCTTT. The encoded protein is CASSQDFLRSPIYEAFF.

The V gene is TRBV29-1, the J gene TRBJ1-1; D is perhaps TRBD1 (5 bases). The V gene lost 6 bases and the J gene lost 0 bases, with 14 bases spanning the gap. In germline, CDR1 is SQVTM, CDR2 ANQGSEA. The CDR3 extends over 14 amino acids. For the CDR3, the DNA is TGCAGCGTCACCCGACAGATACTGAACACTGAAGCTTTCTTT. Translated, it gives CSVTRQILNTEAFF.

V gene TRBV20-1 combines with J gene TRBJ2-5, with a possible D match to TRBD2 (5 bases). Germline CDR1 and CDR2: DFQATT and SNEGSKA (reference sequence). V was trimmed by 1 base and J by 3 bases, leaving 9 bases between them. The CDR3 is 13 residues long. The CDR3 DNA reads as TGCAGTGCTAGAGGGGGAGTAAAAGAGACCCAGTACTTC. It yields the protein CSARGGVKETQYF.

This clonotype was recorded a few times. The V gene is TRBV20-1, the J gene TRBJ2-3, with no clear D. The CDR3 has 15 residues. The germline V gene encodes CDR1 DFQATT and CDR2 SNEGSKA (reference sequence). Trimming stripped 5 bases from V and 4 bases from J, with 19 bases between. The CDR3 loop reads CSAEPRTPKADTQYF. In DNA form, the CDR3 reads TGCAGTGCTGAACCCCGGACGCCTAAGGCAGATACGCAGTATTTT.

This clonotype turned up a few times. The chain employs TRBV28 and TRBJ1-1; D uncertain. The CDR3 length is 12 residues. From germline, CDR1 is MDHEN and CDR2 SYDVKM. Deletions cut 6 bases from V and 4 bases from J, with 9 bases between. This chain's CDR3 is CASSSSITEAFF. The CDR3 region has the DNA TGTGCCAGCAGCTCCTCTATCACTGAAGCTTTCTTT.

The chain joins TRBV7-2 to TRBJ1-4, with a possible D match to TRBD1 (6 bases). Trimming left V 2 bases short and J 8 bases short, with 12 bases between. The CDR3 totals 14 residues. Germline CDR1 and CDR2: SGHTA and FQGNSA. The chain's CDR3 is CASSLQGIREKLFF. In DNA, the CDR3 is TGTGCCAGCAGCTTACAGGGGATAAGGGAAAAACTGTTTTTT.

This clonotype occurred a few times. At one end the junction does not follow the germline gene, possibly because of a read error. For the CDR3, the DNA is TGTGCCACCAGCAACCTCGGACAGGCTCCTAGCGGCTTT. This translates into CATSNLGQAPSGF. The rearrangement links TRBV15 to TRBJ1-1; 7 nucleotides align to TRBD1. This CDR3 spans 13 amino acids. Germline-derived CDR1 and CDR2 are LNHNV and YYDKDF (reference sequence).

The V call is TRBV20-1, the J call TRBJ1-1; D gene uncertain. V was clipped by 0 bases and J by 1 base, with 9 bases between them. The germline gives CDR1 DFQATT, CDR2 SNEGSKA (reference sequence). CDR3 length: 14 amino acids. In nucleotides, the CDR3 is TGCAGTGCTAGAGATTTCCGTCGGAACACTGAAGCTTTCTTT. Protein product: CSARDFRRNTEAFF.

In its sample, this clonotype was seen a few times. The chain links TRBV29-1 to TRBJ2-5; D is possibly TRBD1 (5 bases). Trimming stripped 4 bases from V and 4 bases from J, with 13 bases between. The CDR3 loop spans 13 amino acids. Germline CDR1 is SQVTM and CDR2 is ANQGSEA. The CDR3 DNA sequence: TGCAGCGTTGGAACGGTGGGGCGAGAGACCCAGTACTTC. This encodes CSVGTVGRETQYF.

The CDR3 coding sequence is TGCAGTGCTAGAGATGCAGGGGTCCGTGGCTACACCTTC. Protein: CSARDAGVRGYTF. The chain links TRBV20-1 to TRBJ1-2, with D possibly being TRBD1 (6 bases). With 0 bases removed from V and 7 bases from J, the gap between germline ends came to 12 bases. CDR3 length equals 13 residues. Germline V gene sequence: CDR1 DFQATT, CDR2 SNEGSKA (reference sequence).